The rows below give T cell receptor beta chains drawn from one sample of a study of T cells expressing NK-cell markers. TCRdb reanalyzed the 5' RACE reads and collapses them to one entry per CDR3 protein, without DNA. The repertoire table contains roughly 390,000 distinct CDR3 sequences. Material: blood T cells: a sorted CD56 or NKG2C T cell subset, CD4+ or CD8+ T cells, or bulk PBMC T cells (not recorded which). Receptor source: a woman aged 50 to 60 in good health. Both conserved end residues are part of each CDR3.

CDR3: CASSLGEGAADTQYF; V: TRBV11-2; J: TRBJ2-3
CDR3: CASGVVGTSRLTDTQYF; V: TRBV12-3/TRBV12-4; J: TRBJ2-3
CDR3: CASSRGGGYEQYF; V: TRBV5-1; J: TRBJ2-7
CDR3: CAISPDGLGEYEQYF; V: TRBV10-3; J: TRBJ2-7
CDR3: CASSFKVSEQFF; V: TRBV5-6; J: TRBJ2-1
CDR3: CASSDPGQGGTGELFF; V: TRBV25-1; J: TRBJ2-2
CDR3: CASSYLQVPDTQYF; V: TRBV6-5; J: TRBJ2-3
CDR3: CSVDQDNEKLFF; V: TRBV29-1; J: TRBJ1-4
CDR3: CASSFSGTGRDTEAFF; V: TRBV7-9; J: TRBJ1-1
CDR3: CASSEVGLAGREQYF; V: TRBV2; J: TRBJ2-7
CDR3: CASSQSRTNYGYTF; V: TRBV3-1; J: TRBJ1-2
CDR3: CSVEDEEGGDYEQYF; V: TRBV29-1; J: TRBJ2-7
CDR3: CASSTRGGRADNEQFF; V: TRBV27; J: TRBJ2-1
CDR3: CSAREGGNVNTEAFF; V: TRBV20-1; J: TRBJ1-1
CDR3: CSGGANEKLFF; V: TRBV29-1; J: TRBJ1-4
CDR3: CSVEGSPAEAFF; V: TRBV29-1; J: TRBJ1-1
CDR3: CASSPNRPNYGYTF; V: TRBV12-3/TRBV12-4; J: TRBJ1-2
CDR3: CASSRAGAPTGELFF; V: TRBV7-8; J: TRBJ2-2
CDR3: CASSLARLAGVNEQYF; V: TRBV5-1; J: TRBJ2-7
CDR3: CASRLNEKLFF; V: TRBV7-2; J: TRBJ1-4
CDR3: CASHFEEGEDTQYF; V: TRBV5-1; J: TRBJ2-3
CDR3: CASSHRGWEKLFF; V: TRBV10-2; J: TRBJ1-4
CDR3: CASSLKSQHEQYF; V: TRBV7-3; J: TRBJ2-7
CDR3: CASRSLQKVNTEAFF; V: TRBV7-9; J: TRBJ1-1
CDR3: CASSLGHEGPYSNQPQHF; V: TRBV6-8; J: TRBJ1-5
CDR3: CATALLAAASTDTQYF; V: TRBV5-1; J: TRBJ2-3
CDR3: CASMARNQETQYF; V: TRBV4-1; J: TRBJ2-5
CDR3: CASSELAGGTEAFF; V: TRBV6-1; J: TRBJ1-1
CDR3: CASSPGTGLVADTQYF; V: TRBV28; J: TRBJ2-3
CDR3: CSVLGGIMNTEAFF; V: TRBV29-1; J: TRBJ1-1
CDR3: CSVEDLGPHPNEQFF; V: TRBV29-1; J: TRBJ2-1
CDR3: CASQVRGDTQYF; V: TRBV5-1; J: TRBJ2-3
CDR3: CASTHPGAGKNTEAFF; V: TRBV28; J: TRBJ1-1
CDR3: CASSPPKAGPSYNEQFF; V: TRBV18; J: TRBJ2-1
CDR3: CASVQLGGSTDTQYF; V: TRBV12-5; J: TRBJ2-3
CDR3: CASSSPWQGGSYNSPLHF; V: TRBV28; J: TRBJ1-6
CDR3: CASSEETVYVYNEQFF; V: TRBV6-1; J: TRBJ2-1
CDR3: CASSYPGQGASNTGELFF; V: TRBV6-6; J: TRBJ2-2
CDR3: CASSFRLAGGWYEQFF; V: TRBV28; J: TRBJ2-1
CDR3: CASGLVHGQAYNEQFF; V: TRBV12-5; J: TRBJ2-1
CDR3: CASSPSQGTSSGNTIYF; V: TRBV18; J: TRBJ1-3
CDR3: CASSPRGPNIQYF; V: TRBV3-1; J: TRBJ2-4